These 32 T cell receptor beta chains were sequenced from one sample in a study of CD8+CD57+ T cells in acquired aplastic anemia. The template for TCR beta VDJ and CDR3 sequence profiling was genomic DNA. One entry per CDR3 protein results from TCRdb running MiXCR on the reads. The sample includes approximately 120,000 distinct CDR3 sequences, almost 40% of them seen just once. It was patients with CD8+CD57+ cell expansion by flow cytometry who were chosen for sequencing. Source material: sorted CD4+, CD8+, or CD8+CD57+ T cells (not recorded which) from PBMCs. The receptors were sampled from a human donor with aplastic anemia.

This clonotype was recorded a few times. The chain uses TRBV18 and TRBJ1-2; perhaps TRBD1 as D (6 bases). The CDR3 runs 17 residues. The germline gives CDR1 KGHSH, CDR2 LQKENI. Trimming removed 3 bases from V and 7 bases from J, with 24 bases in between. CDR3 in DNA: TGTGCCAGCTCACCTAGGGGAACAGGGTCGACTACTCGTGGCTACACCTTC. This sequence encodes CASSPRGTGSTTRGYTF.

This clonotype was picked up many times. The chain employs TRBV29-1 and TRBJ2-3; 9 nucleotides line up with TRBD2. CDR3 length equals 14 residues. Germline V lookup: CDR1 SQVTM, CDR2 ANQGSEA. J gave up 3 bases and V 5 bases, and 6 bases lay outside the gene matches. CDR3 nucleotide sequence: TGCAGCGTTAGACTGGCGGGGGGGACAGATACGCAGTATTTT. The encoded protein is CSVRLAGGTDTQYF.

Many counts were recorded for this clonotype. The V gene is TRBV6-1, the J gene TRBJ1-6; 7 bases match TRBD1. CDR1 is MNHNS and CDR2 is SASEGT in the germline V gene. The CDR3 length is 13 residues. V lost 10 bases to trimming and J lost 11 bases; unmatched junction nucleotides: 11. CDR3 DNA sequence: TGTGCCACCCTCAGGGGGTCTTCGCCACCCCTCCACTTT. Its protein is CATLRGSSPPLHF.

This clonotype is medium-sized within its sample. The chain joins TRBV7-2 to TRBJ2-7; D may be TRBD1 (5 bases). Germline assignment: CDR1 SGHTA and CDR2 FQGNSA. The CDR3 length is 13 residues. The ends were cut back, 4 bases at V and 6 bases at J, with 13 bases in the middle. Written as DNA, the CDR3 is TGTGCCAGCAGCTCAACGCAGGGTAGCGAGCAGTACTTC. Its translation is CASSSTQGSEQYF.

This clonotype was detected ten times or more. This chain links TRBV11-1 with TRBJ1-4; D possibly corresponds to TRBD1 (6 bases). This CDR3 region has 16 residues. Looked up from germline, CDR1 is SGHAT and CDR2 is FQDESV (reference sequence). V lost 4 bases to trimming and J lost 0 bases, with 12 bases between them. CDR3 nucleotide sequence: TGTGCCAGCAGCTCCGGACAGCTTGCAACTAATGAAAAACTGTTTTTT. Encoded protein: CASSSGQLATNEKLFF. Full variable domain (rest looked up from reference TRBV11-1 and TRBJ1-4): EAEVAQSPRYKITEKSQAVAFWCDPISGHATLYWYRQILGQGPELLVQFQDESVVDDSQLPKDRFSAERLKGVDSTLKIQPAELGDSAMYLCASSSGQLATNEKLFFGSGTQLSVL.

This clonotype was counted many times. V and J are TRBV6-5 and TRBJ1-5; 7 bases are a match to TRBD1. The CDR3 extends over 14 amino acids. The V gene end was trimmed by 8 bases and the J gene end by 4 bases; junction bases not matched to a gene: 8. CDR1 and CDR2 from the germline V gene are MNHEY and SVGAGI. CDR3 residues: CASGRQGRNQPQHF. The CDR3 DNA is TGTGCCAGCGGACGACAGGGAAGAAATCAGCCCCAGCATTTT.

The V gene is TRBV7-9, the J gene TRBJ1-1; D is possibly TRBD1 (5 bases). The ends were cut back, 5 bases at V and 5 bases at J, with 12 bases in the middle. This CDR3 comprises 13 residues. Germline lookup yields CDR1 SEHNR and CDR2 FQNEAQ (reference sequence). The CDR3 loop is CASSPAWGTEAFF. The CDR3 DNA reads as TGTGCCAGCAGCCCCGCGTGGGGGACTGAAGCTTTCTTT.

This clonotype was seen more than once but under ten times. The rearrangement joins TRBV5-1 to TRBJ2-4; possible D gene TRBD1, 6 bases. Deletions cut 4 bases from V and 6 bases from J, with 11 bases between. Germline lookup yields CDR1 SGHRS and CDR2 YFSETQ. The CDR3 totals 13 residues. The CDR3 nucleotides read TGCGCCAGCAGCGCAGGACAGATAAACATTCAGTACTTC. Protein product: CASSAGQINIQYF.

This clonotype was detected only once. Here the CDR3 reads CASSDPAGKDEQFF. CDR3 DNA: TGTGCCAGCAGTGACCCCGCAGGGAAGGATGAGCAGTTCTTC. The chain joins TRBV25-1 to TRBJ2-1; D may be TRBD1 (5 bases). Trimming cost V 3 bases and J 8 bases, with 14 bases left between them. The CDR3 is 14 residues long. Looked up from germline, CDR1 is MGHDK and CDR2 is SYGVNS.

This clonotype occurred a few times. The V call is TRBV6-2 or TRBV6-3, the J call TRBJ2-1; the match to TRBD1 covers 7 bases. Germline V gene sequence: CDR1 MNHEY, CDR2 SVGEGT. The CDR3 extends over 16 amino acids. Unmatched junction bases numbered 11, after V lost 4 bases and J lost 5 bases. CDR3 region: CASSSLSRGRDNEQFF. The DNA of the CDR3 is TGTGCCAGCAGTTCCCTCTCGAGGGGGCGGGACAATGAGCAGTTCTTC.

This clonotype has a count of ten or more. The chain uses TRBV5-1 and TRBJ2-7, with TRBD1 identical over 9 bases. Germline CDR1 SGHRS, CDR2 YFSETQ. This CDR3 is built from 14 residues. With V trimmed by 3 bases and J by 5 bases, 6 bases remained unmatched. The CDR3 is CASSSGQGSDEQYF. CDR3 nucleotide sequence: TGCGCCAGCAGCTCGGGACAGGGTAGCGACGAGCAGTACTTC.

This clonotype was detected many times. CDR3 DNA: TGTGCCAGCAGTTCGGGGGGGGAAACCTATAATTCACCCCTCCACTTT. It specifies CASSSGGETYNSPLHF. The chain joins TRBV28 to TRBJ1-6; maybe TRBD1 (5 bases). The CDR3 is 16 amino acids. V gave up 4 bases and J gave up 2 bases, with 12 bases separating them. The germline gives CDR1 MDHEN, CDR2 SYDVKM.

Ten or more counts support this clonotype. The chain joins TRBV7-8 to TRBJ1-5, with D perhaps matching TRBD1 (6 bases). The CDR3 length is 16 residues. Germline V gene lookup returns CDR1 SGHVS and CDR2 FQNEAQ. V lost 2 bases and J lost 1, with 12 bases in between. CDR3 residues: CASSLRGQLSNQPQHF. In DNA, the CDR3 is TGTGCCAGCAGCTTACGCGGACAGCTCAGCAATCAGCCCCAGCATTTT.

This chain links TRBV2 with TRBJ1-1; a possible D gene is TRBD1 (5 bases). Per germline, CDR1 SNHLY and CDR2 FYNNEI. The CDR3 loop spans 14 amino acids. Trimming removed 8 bases from V and 1 base from J, with 14 bases in between. CDR3 protein: CASGTRDSNTEAFF. In DNA, the CDR3 is TGTGCCAGCGGTACGAGGGACTCGAACACTGAAGCTTTCTTT.

About this clonotype itself: Without the conserved terminal phenylalanine or tryptophan, this CDR3 likely stems from a read error. CDR3 DNA: TGTGCCAGCAGCCCGTCCTACGTGCAGTACTAC. This translates into CASSPSYVQYY. J is TRBJ2-7 and V is TRBV14, with unresolved D. The CDR3 covers 11 residues. CDR1 and CDR2 (germline): SGHDN, FVKESK.

This clonotype has at least ten counts. The V gene is TRBV7-9, the J gene TRBJ2-3; no definite D call. Germline-derived CDR1 and CDR2 are SEHNR and FQNEAQ (reference sequence). Trimming stripped 1 base from V and 5 bases from J, with 4 bases between. The CDR3 spans 12 residues. CDR3 coding DNA: TGTGCCAGCAGCTTAGACGAAGATACGCAGTATTTT. Translating it yields CASSLDEDTQYF.

CDR3 sequence (DNA): TGTGCCAGCAGTCTTTCAGGGGGCGGCAATCAGCCCCAGCATTTT. As protein: CASSLSGGGNQPQHF. The chain combines TRBV7-9 with TRBJ1-5; 8 bases match TRBD1. The CDR3 covers 15 residues. CDR1 is SEHNR, CDR2 FQNEAQ, per germline (reference sequence). V was clipped by 6 bases and J by 2 bases; unmatched bases: 6.

In this sample, this clonotype turned up many times. The genes are TRBV11-2 and TRBJ2-4; unclear D gene. Germline-derived CDR1 and CDR2 are SGHAT and FQNNGV. Deletions cut 5 bases from V and 8 bases from J, with 22 bases between. This CDR3 comprises 16 residues. Here the CDR3 reads CASSLTSTGGGDIQYF. DNA for the CDR3: TGTGCCAGCAGCCTTACGAGCACCGGCGGTGGGGACATTCAGTACTTC.

This CDR3 reads CASSPKVTMYEQFF. CDR3 DNA sequence: TGTGCCAGCAGCCCTAAGGTGACAATGTATGAGCAGTTCTTC. The genes are TRBV3-1 and TRBJ2-1, with D unclear. Per the germline V gene, CDR1 is LGHDT and CDR2 is YNNKEL (reference sequence). Trimming removed 4 bases at V and 8 bases at J, with 15 bases between. The CDR3 spans 14 residues.

This clonotype occurred many times. The CDR3 coding sequence is TGCGCCAGCAGCTTCACCGAAAGCACAGATACGCAGTATTTT. Translation gives CASSFTESTDTQYF. The chain has TRBV5-1 and TRBJ2-3; D not certain. Germline CDR1 SGHRS, CDR2 YFSETQ. Trimming took off 2 bases at V and 0 bases at J, with 7 bases between the two ends. CDR3 length: 14 residues.

Many counts were recorded for this clonotype. The chain joins TRBV24-1 to TRBJ2-3, with 10 bases aligning to TRBD2. Unmatched junction bases numbered 3, after V lost 1 base and J lost 3 bases. The CDR3 contains 16 residues. Per the germline V gene, CDR1 is KGHDR and CDR2 is SFDVKD. Written as DNA, the CDR3 is TGTGCCACCAGTGATTTCACAGCGGGGGGGACAGATACGCAGTATTTT. Amino acids: CATSDFTAGGTDTQYF.

In this sample, this clonotype turned up many times. The chain carries TRBV20-1 and TRBJ2-1, with no clear D. Germline-derived CDR1 and CDR2 are DFQATT and SNEGSKA (reference sequence). Trimming stripped 3 bases from V and 1 base from J, with 4 bases between. The CDR3 is made up of 12 amino acids. The CDR3 here is CSASKSYNEQFF. In DNA form, the CDR3 reads TGCAGTGCTAGTAAGTCCTACAATGAGCAGTTCTTC.

A remark on this clonotype: This may arise from a read error, as a much more abundant clone is one base away. A read error is likely, as this CDR3 ends without the conserved phenylalanine or tryptophan. The rearrangement links TRBV18 to TRBJ1-2; D perhaps matches TRBD1 (6 bases). CDR1 and CDR2 (germline): KGHSH, LQKENI. This CDR3 has 13 amino acids. Trimming pared 1 base from V and 6 bases from J, leaving 9 bases between. CDR3 sequence: CASSPRGADGYTL. The CDR3 DNA reads as TGTGCCAGCTCACCACGGGGGGCGGATGGCTACACCCTC.

This chain joins TRBV2 and TRBJ2-3, with D unresolved. The V and J ends lost 6 bases and 4 bases respectively, with 8 bases between them. This CDR3 is built from 12 residues. Germline assignment: CDR1 SNHLY and CDR2 FYNNEI. CDR3 nucleotide sequence: TGTGCCAGCAGGGACCGCGCAGATACGCAGTATTTT. Protein: CASRDRADTQYF.

This clonotype has at least ten counts. The genes are TRBV6-1 and TRBJ2-1, with no clear D. The length of the CDR3 is 11 residues. Per the germline V gene, CDR1 is MNHNS and CDR2 is SASEGT. The V end lost 6 bases, the J end lost 5 bases, and 5 bases lay between the germline ends. This CDR3 is CASRKDNEQFF. DNA of the CDR3: TGTGCCAGCAGGAAGGACAATGAGCAGTTCTTC.

V and J are TRBV20-1 and TRBJ1-1; weak D call: TRBD1 (5 bases). Trimming took off 0 bases at V and 0 bases at J, with 8 bases between the two ends. The germline CDR1 and CDR2 sequences are DFQATT and SNEGSKA (reference sequence). This CDR3 region has 14 residues. This chain's CDR3 is CSARDPGLNTEAFF. The CDR3, as DNA: TGCAGTGCTAGAGATCCAGGGTTGAACACTGAAGCTTTCTTT.

There are many counts of this clonotype. The V call is TRBV18, the J call TRBJ1-2; possible D gene TRBD1, 5 bases. The germline V and J ends were trimmed by 0 bases and 10 bases, with 9 bases remaining between them. CDR1 KGHSH and CDR2 LQKENI come from the germline V gene. There are 12 residues in the CDR3. The CDR3 loop reads CASSPPGENYTF. The DNA of the CDR3 is TGTGCCAGCTCACCACCGGGGGAGAACTACACCTTC.

In this sample, this clonotype turned up many times. This chain uses TRBV6-1 with TRBJ1-5; no firm D call. The CDR3 has 17 residues. Germline assignment: CDR1 MNHNS and CDR2 SASEGT. Trimming shortened V by 7 bases and J by 0 bases, and 19 bases separated the two germline ends. The CDR3 bases are TGTGCCAGCATCCCCTGGAAGGACCTTAATAGCAATCAGCCCCAGCATTTT. As protein: CASIPWKDLNSNQPQHF.

For this clonotype: This sequence may be a read error, since a much larger clone differs from it by one base. The V and J genes are TRBV12-3 or TRBV12-4 and TRBJ2-6; D uncertain. The CDR3 is 17 amino acids. CDR3: CTIPFGVFSSGANVLTF. CDR3 sequence (DNA): TGTACCATCCCGTTTGGGGTTTTCAGCTCTGGGGCCAACGTCCTGACTTTC.

This rearrangement joins TRBV20-1 to TRBJ2-2; 7 bases match TRBD2. The CDR3 spans 14 residues. Unmatched junction bases numbered 7, after V lost 3 bases and J lost 6 bases. From germline, CDR1 is DFQATT and CDR2 SNEGSKA (reference sequence). In DNA form, the CDR3 reads TGCAGTGCTAGCGACGAGCGGGGTGCCGGGGAGCTGTTTTTT. Protein product: CSASDERGAGELFF.

The sample holds one count of this clonotype. J is TRBJ2-5 and V is TRBV24-1; D possibly corresponds to TRBD2 (6 bases). CDR1 is KGHDR, CDR2 SFDVKD, per germline. CDR3 size: 13 residues. Trimming cost V 4 bases and J 5 bases, with 10 bases left between them. The CDR3 DNA reads as TGTGCCACCAGTGAGGCGGGACGGGAGACCCAGTACTTC. It encodes CATSEAGRETQYF.

A word on this clonotype: This may arise from a read error, as a much more abundant clone is one base away. This chain uses TRBV5-1 with TRBJ1-1; 7 bases line up with TRBD1. This CDR3 has 16 residues. Germline CDR1 SGHRS, CDR2 YFSETQ. CDR3 loop: CASSPAAGGKNTEASF. CDR3 sequence (DNA): TGCGCCAGCAGCCCGGCGGCAGGGGGGAAGAACACTGAAGCTTCCTTT.